The present TCR beta chain was sequenced within a study of shared clonotypes between healthy human individuals. Overall study: Three CD4 naive, three CD4 memory, two CD8 naive and one CD8 memory plate were used per donor.

Profiling relied on immunoSEQ multiplex PCR, and the TCRdb table lists in-frame clones only, not all of them. The table shows 2 million to 2.5 million clones, with approximately 95% occurring only once. CDR3 size: 14 residues. Germline loops: CDR1 SNHLY, CDR2 FYNNEI. The V and J ends lost 7 bases and 6 bases, in that order; junction bases with no gene match: 7. The source material was naive CD4+ T cells sorted from blood. Subset denoted: CD45RA+ positively selected. This TCR was recovered from a man between 18 and 35 years old in good health. The chain employs TRBV2 and TRBJ2-3; the match to TRBD2 covers 10 bases. The CDR3 here is CASNQGLATDTQYF. The CDR3 bases are TGTGCCAGCAACCAGGGACTAGCGACGGATACGCAGTATTTT. Full variable domain (remainder filled in from reference TRBV2 and TRBJ2-3): EPEVTQTPSHQVTQMGQEVILRCVPISNHLYFYWYRQILGQKVEFLVSFYNNEISEKSEIFDDQFSVERPDGSNFTLKIRSTKLEDSAMYFCASNQGLATDTQYFGPGTRLTVL.